Presented here are 5 T cell receptor beta chains from one specimen sequenced in a study of T cell responses to AZD1222 COVID-19 vaccine. TCRdb's table, derived via immunoSEQ multiplex PCR, lists solely in-frame clones and lacks some. Found here are some 110,000 clones, about 88% of them singletons; the top ten hold about 17%. The material was peripheral blood, obtained on day 0 of AZD1222 vaccination. The receptors stem from an adult in good health.

The chain is built from TRBV5-1 and TRBJ2-3; 8 positions agree with TRBD1. V dropped 0 bases and J dropped 1; count of bases not matched to a gene: 7. The CDR3 is made up of 17 amino acids. The V gene's germline CDR1 is SGHRS and CDR2 YFSETQ. The chain's CDR3 is CASSLDGQGWGTDTQYF. The CDR3 coding sequence is TGCGCCAGCAGCTTGGATGGACAGGGCTGGGGCACAGATACGCAGTATTTT.

This clone was counted between two and nine times. This chain links TRBV24-1 with TRBJ1-4; D is perhaps TRBD1 (5 bases). CDR3 length equals 20 residues. Germline CDR1 and CDR2: KGHDR and SFDVKD. V lost 4 bases and J lost 8, with 31 bases in between. The CDR3 loop is CATSEPLLPWGARVFEKLFF. The CDR3, as DNA: TGTGCCACCAGTGAACCCCTCCTCCCTTGGGGCGCGAGGGTTTTCGAAAAACTGTTTTTT.

This clone was detected once. V usage is TRBV7-8 and J usage is TRBJ1-4; tentative D call: TRBD1 (5 bases). The CDR3 runs to 15 residues. Germline CDR1 is SGHVS and CDR2 is FQNEAQ. V was cut by 3 bases and J by 2 bases, with 10 bases left in between. In nucleotides, the CDR3 is TGTGCCAGCAGCTTGGGGACGGGGACTAATGAAAAACTGTTTTTT. Amino acids: CASSLGTGTNEKLFF.

The V and J genes are TRBV7-2 and TRBJ1-5, with TRBD1 matching over 7 bases. Looked up from germline, CDR1 is SGHTA and CDR2 is FQGNSA. J lost 0 bases, V lost 4 bases, and 12 bases had no gene match. The CDR3 has 18 residues. The CDR3 is CASSSGRGQTNSNQPQHF. CDR3 coding DNA: TGTGCCAGCAGCTCCGGCCGGGGACAGACTAATAGCAATCAGCCCCAGCATTTT.

This chain joins TRBV27 and TRBJ2-3; D gene uncertain. Trimming removed 5 bases at V and 5 bases at J, with 17 bases between. The CDR3 length is 15 residues. Germline values: CDR1 MNHEY, CDR2 SMNVEV (reference sequence). CDR3 nucleotide sequence: TGTGCCAGCAGTGAGTTTGGTGGGGATCTAGATACGCAGTATTTT. This gives the protein CASSEFGGDLDTQYF.